The 14 T cell receptor beta chains reported below all come from one sample, sequenced in a study of prognosis after radiotherapy for stage I lung cancer. Multiplex PCR, run in two rounds, amplified TCR beta CDR3 from genomic DNA. First-round PCR employed TRBV- and TRBJ-specific primers for each gene. One entry per CDR3 protein results from TCRdb running MiXCR on the multiplex PCR reads. Of nearly 25,000 distinct CDR3 sequences in the sample, 30% to 45% were seen once. Here the sequenced sample was PBMCs, taken before or after stereotactic body radiation therapy (not recorded which). These receptors all come from a donor at least 50 years old with non-small cell lung cancer.

This clonotype was counted at least ten times. The genes are TRBV6-1 and TRBJ1-1; 11 nucleotides line up with TRBD1. The J segment lost 4 bases and the V segment lost 5 bases, leaving 6 bases of the junction unmatched. Germline CDR1 is MNHNS and CDR2 is SASEGT. CDR3 size: 15 residues. The chain's CDR3 is CASSKTGTGGTEAFF. The CDR3 DNA reads as TGTGCCAGCAGTAAGACCGGGACAGGGGGCACTGAAGCTTTCTTT.

The table lists this clonotype with many counts. The V gene is TRBV11-2, the J gene TRBJ1-2; 7 bases agree with TRBD1. Germline loops: CDR1 SGHAT, CDR2 FQNNGV. CDR3 size: 15 residues. V gave up 4 bases and J gave up 8 bases; unmatched junction bases: 13. CDR3 in amino acids: CASSSDRDDLGGYTF. As DNA, the CDR3 is TGTGCCAGCAGCTCAGACAGGGATGACCTCGGGGGCTACACCTTC.

As to this clonotype: The conserved phenylalanine or tryptophan normally closing the CDR3 is absent here, so this likely arose from a read error. The chain carries TRBV28 and TRBJ1-5; D is undetermined. Germline CDR1 MDHEN, CDR2 SYDVKM. The V gene lost 6 bases and the J gene lost 3 bases, with 21 bases spanning the gap. The CDR3 has 17 amino acids. CDR3 loop: CASSPQGLGKVNQPQHL. In nucleotides, the CDR3 is TGTGCCAGCAGCCCACAAGGCCTTGGAAAGGTCAATCAGCCCCAGCATCTT.

The rearrangement uses TRBV6-5 and TRBJ2-7; no clear D. CDR1 and CDR2 (germline): MNHEY, SVGAGI. The V end was cut by 2 bases, the J end by 2 bases, with 7 bases between. This CDR3 is 13 amino acids long. CDR3 coding DNA: TGTGCCAGCAGTTACACGGCCCCCTACGAGCAGTACTTC. Encoded protein: CASSYTAPYEQYF.

This clonotype was detected ten times or more. The chain links TRBV7-9 to TRBJ1-2; possible D gene TRBD1, 6 bases. With 2 bases removed from V and 6 bases from J, the gap between germline ends came to 16 bases. There are 15 residues in the CDR3. Germline V gene sequence: CDR1 SEHNR, CDR2 FQNEAQ (reference sequence). CDR3 region: CASSLSNLGADGYTF. CDR3 nucleotides: TGTGCCAGCAGCTTATCCAACCTGGGGGCGGATGGCTACACCTTC. The full variable domain, rest sourced from reference TRBV7-9 and TRBJ1-2, is DTGVSQNPRHKITKRGQNVTFRCDPISEHNRLYWYRQTLGQGPEFLTYFQNEAQLEKSRLLSDRFSAERPKGSFSTLEIQRTEQGDSAMYLCASSLSNLGADGYTFGSGTRLTVV.

This clonotype appeared a few times. A far larger clone is off by one base, so a read error is likely. This chain connects TRBV6-9 to TRBJ2-2, with D hard to call. V shed 4 bases and J shed 13 bases, with 10 bases lying between them. The CDR3 runs 11 residues. Looked up from germline, CDR1 is MNHGY and CDR2 is SVAAGI. The CDR3 loop is CASSLTGVLFF. The DNA for the CDR3 is TGTGCCAGCAGTTTGACTGGAGTGCTGTTTTTT.

This rearrangement joins TRBV30 to TRBJ1-5; TRBD1 might be the D (5 bases). CDR1 is GTSNPN and CDR2 is SVGIG in the germline V gene (reference sequence). CDR3 length: 11 residues. V lost 2 bases and J lost 9, with 8 bases in between. The CDR3 loop reads CAWSRRGPQHF. DNA for the CDR3: TGTGCCTGGAGTAGGAGGGGGCCCCAGCATTTT.

As to this clonotype: This likely traces to a read error, being one base from a far larger clone. The rearrangement joins TRBV7-2 to TRBJ2-7; possibly TRBD1 for D (5 bases). V lost 3 bases, J lost 7 bases, and 10 bases lay in between. The length of the CDR3 is 12 residues. Per the germline V gene, CDR1 is SGHTA and CDR2 is FQGNSA. Here the CDR3 reads CASSLDNGEQYF. CDR3 coding DNA: TGTGCCAGCAGCTTGGACAACGGGGAGCAGTACTTC.

With respect to this clonotype: One junction end disagrees with the germline gene, perhaps due to a read error. V gene TRBV6-2 or TRBV6-3 combines with J gene TRBJ1-2, with D perhaps TRBD1 (5 bases). The CDR3 is made up of 17 amino acids. Germline V lookup: CDR1 MNHEY, CDR2 SVGEGT. CDR3 bases: TGTGCCAGCAGTTACTCGAGTATAAAGGGGCTCCCCTATGTCTACACCTTC. It encodes CASSYSSIKGLPYVYTF.

The chain links TRBV5-5 to TRBJ2-3; TRBD2 matches at 7 bases. This CDR3 comprises 16 residues. CDR1 SGHKS and CDR2 YYEKEE come from the germline V gene (reference sequence). V dropped 2 bases and J dropped 3; count of bases not matched to a gene: 9. CDR3 DNA: TGTGCCAGCAGCTTATCCGCGGGAGTTGGTACAGATACGCAGTATTTT. It encodes CASSLSAGVGTDTQYF.

Comments on this clonotype: This likely reflects a read error, since a far larger clone is one base away. The CDR3 loop is CASSPLGAGAIDTQYF. The CDR3 DNA reads as TGTGCCAGCAGCCCCCTGGGAGCGGGAGCCATAGATACGCAGTATTTT. The V gene is TRBV6-1, the J gene TRBJ2-3, with TRBD2 identical over 8 bases. There are 16 residues in the CDR3. The germline V gene has CDR1 MNHNS and CDR2 SASEGT. V gave up 6 bases and J gave up 5 bases; unmatched junction bases: 13.

This clonotype has at least ten counts. The chain recombines TRBV12-3 or TRBV12-4 with TRBJ1-1; 9 nucleotides line up with TRBD1. V shed 5 bases and J 5 bases; nucleotides not matched to a gene: 3. The CDR3 is made up of 13 amino acids. CDR3 DNA sequence: TGTGCCAGCAGTACCGACAGGGGGACTGAAGCTTTCTTT. Residues: CASSTDRGTEAFF.

Concerning this clonotype itself: A much larger clone lies a single base off, so this may be a read error. This rearrangement joins TRBV7-7 to TRBJ2-5; D perhaps matches TRBD2 (6 bases). The germline CDR1 and CDR2 sequences are SSHAT and FNYEAQ (reference sequence). There are 15 residues in the CDR3. CDR3 bases: TGTGTTAGCAGCCCTTTGCGCGGGACTCAAGAGACCCAGTACTTC. It codes for CVSSPLRGTQETQYF.

This clonotype was recorded at least ten times. The rearrangement uses TRBV9 and TRBJ2-3; D uncertain. CDR3 length: 14 residues. Germline V gene sequence: CDR1 SGDLS, CDR2 YYNGEE. V shed 3 bases and J shed 4 bases, with 12 bases lying between them. The CDR3 spells CASSGATTSDTQYF. The CDR3 DNA follows: TGTGCCAGCAGCGGTGCGACCACGTCAGATACGCAGTATTTT. Using reference TRBV9 and TRBJ2-3 for the parts outside the CDR3, the full variable domain is DSGVTQTPKHLITATGQRVTLRCSPRSGDLSVYWYQQSLDQGLQFLIQYYNGEERAKGNILERFSAQQFPDLHSELNLSSLELGDSALYFCASSGATTSDTQYFGPGTRLTVL.